This T cell receptor beta chain was identified in a study of shared clonotypes between healthy human individuals. Study in general: Each donor had three CD4 naive, three CD4 memory, two CD8 naive and one CD8 memory plate. Study-level results: Larger estimated richness was generally seen in naive subsets than in memory subsets. The study's rarefaction showed incomplete sorted-subset sequencing despite large depth.

Sequencing was performed with immunoSEQ multiplex PCR; in TCRdb, only in-frame clones are kept and a portion is missing. The sample lists a few million clones, roughly nine tenths occurring once. Trimming cost V 2 bases and J 6 bases, with 13 bases left between them. This CDR3 is built from 15 residues. Per germline, CDR1 MNHNY and CDR2 SVGAGI (reference sequence). As regards this clone: No antigen is known for it.

This sequence was found in a man aged 18 to 30 in good health. This chain joins TRBV6-6 and TRBJ2-2, with D unresolved. The material sequenced was naive CD4+ T cells sorted from blood. Subset here: CD45RA+ positively selected. CDR3 DNA sequence: TGTGCCAGCAGTTACAGGCAAGGGTCCGCCGGGGAGCTGTTTTTT. Protein product: CASSYRQGSAGELFF.